Included here is one T cell receptor (beta chain) sequence, with context. This CDR3 spans 15 amino acids. CDR1 and CDR2 (germline): SGHAT, FQNNGV. The V end lost 1 base, the J end lost 7 bases, and 14 bases lay between the germline ends. This entry is derived from a study of T cells in Graves' hyperthyroidism and ophthalmopathy. Amplified regions were TCR beta CDR3 sequences from RNA transcripts. TCR CDR3 underwent first-round RT-PCR with the HTBI primer set. MiXCR, applied by TCRdb to the multiplex PCR reads, yields one record per CDR3 protein. The sample consists of hundreds of thousands of distinct CDR3 sequences, approximately 14% of them appearing once. The study based diagnoses on clinical symptoms, serum thyroxine and TRAb, thyroid ultrasound and orbital computed tomography.

V is TRBV11-2 and J is TRBJ2-1; D uncertain. The receptor's source is a woman under 30 with Graves' hyperthyroidism. The sample consisted of blood. In DNA, the CDR3 is TGTGCCAGCAGCTTAGGGACCATATCCAGGAATGAGCAGTTCTTC. Protein: CASSLGTISRNEQFF. Using reference TRBV11-2 and TRBJ2-1 for the parts outside the CDR3, the full variable domain is EAGVAQSPRYKIIEKRQSVAFWCNPISGHATLYWYQQILGQGPKLLIQFQNNGVVDDSQLPKDRFSAERLKGVDSTLKIQPAKLEDSAVYLCASSLGTISRNEQFFGPGTRLTVL.